The 9 T cell receptor beta chains given below trace back to one sample, sequenced in a study of CD8 T cells in ankylosing spondylitis (dated by TCRdb to 2016 to 2017). The library was generated by 5' RACE. Sequencing was carried out with an Illumina HiSeq 2500. The public reads were reanalyzed by TCRdb: fastp trimming at Q25, MiXCR alignment, in-frame beta chains only. Entries that share a CDR3 protein sequence are merged under the most common genes and DNA. The sample table lists 250,000 to 400,000 distinct CDR3 sequences, roughly 11% of them with a count of one. The top ten clones comprise roughly 9% of the sample. The sample was blood, either unsorted or a sorted T cell fraction (not recorded which). The receptor set was obtained from a female donor with ankylosing spondylitis or in good health (not recorded which).

The CDR3 DNA reads TGCGCCAGCAGCTTGTCCGGGTTAGGAAACACCATATATTTT. Its protein product is CASSLSGLGNTIYF. The chain employs TRBV5-1 and TRBJ1-3, with D unclear. The germline V and J ends were trimmed by 1 base and 4 bases, with 9 bases remaining between them. The CDR3 has 14 residues. Per the germline V gene, CDR1 is SGHRS and CDR2 is YFSETQ.

This clonotype was observed at least ten times. The chain employs TRBV6-1 and TRBJ2-3; D possibly corresponds to TRBD1 (6 bases). Germline V gene data show CDR1 as MNHNS and CDR2 as SASEGT. Trimming left V 6 bases short and J 2 bases short, with 18 bases between. The CDR3 consists of 16 residues. CDR3 residues: CASSPPGQGHTDTQYF. The DNA for the CDR3 is TGTGCCAGCAGCCCCCCGGGGCAGGGGCACACAGATACGCAGTATTTT.

A few counts support this clonotype. The rearrangement uses TRBV5-1 and TRBJ2-7, with a possible D match to TRBD1 (5 bases). The V and J ends lost 4 bases and 4 bases respectively, with 15 bases between them. Germline V gives CDR1 SGHRS, CDR2 YFSETQ. This CDR3 is 14 amino acids long. In DNA form, the CDR3 reads TGCGCCAGCAGCCCACAGGACCGCCGGTACGAGCAGTACTTC. Its protein product is CASSPQDRRYEQYF. The full variable domain, completed using reference TRBV5-1 and TRBJ2-7, is KAGVTQTPRYLIKTRGQQVTLSCSPISGHRSVSWYQQTPGQGLQFLFEYFSETQRNKGNFPGRFSGRQFSNSRSEMNVSTLELGDSALYLCASSPQDRRYEQYFGPGTRLTVT.

The sample holds many counts of this clonotype. The chain combines TRBV12-3 or TRBV12-4 with TRBJ1-1, with TRBD1 identical over 8 bases. This CDR3 has 16 residues. Trimming at V came to 6 bases and at J to 1 base, leaving 10 bases not matched to a gene. CDR3 residues: CASRPSRGLGNTEAFF. The CDR3 DNA sequence: TGTGCCAGCAGGCCAAGCAGGGGGCTGGGGAACACTGAAGCTTTCTTT.

This clonotype occurred a few times. The V and J genes are TRBV5-1 and TRBJ1-4; D not certain. The CDR3 totals 14 residues. CDR1 SGHRS and CDR2 YFSETQ come from the germline V gene. V gave up 4 bases and J gave up 1 base, with 8 bases separating them. The CDR3 sequence is CASSQDGTNEKLFF. For the CDR3, the DNA is TGCGCCAGCAGCCAGGACGGAACTAATGAAAAACTGTTTTTT.

The V and J genes are TRBV5-5 and TRBJ2-4; 7 nucleotides agree with TRBD1. CDR3 length: 15 residues. With 2 bases clipped from V and 2 bases from J, the junction kept 4 bases outside the gene matches. Germline assignment: CDR1 SGHKS and CDR2 YYEKEE (reference sequence). The CDR3 reads CASSLRQGTKNIQYF. The CDR3, as DNA: TGTGCCAGCAGCTTAAGACAGGGTACCAAAAACATTCAGTACTTC.

This clonotype has at least ten counts. The rearrangement links TRBV7-2 to TRBJ1-2, with D possibly being TRBD1 (6 bases). The CDR3 contains 15 residues. The V gene's germline CDR1 is SGHTA and CDR2 FQGNSA. V lost 7 bases and J lost 4, with 19 bases in between. Written as DNA, the CDR3 is TGTGCCAGCACCCCCAGCCGGATGGACAGCTATGGCTACACCTTC. Translated: CASTPSRMDSYGYTF.

This clonotype was counted many times. This chain connects TRBV4-3 to TRBJ2-1, with TRBD2 matching 7 bases. The CDR3 contains 16 residues. V trimming: 0 bases; J trimming: 6 bases; junction bases outside the gene matches: 8. The germline V gene encodes CDR1 LGHNA and CDR2 YSLEER. The CDR3 loop is CASSQERVAGFNEQFF. Written as DNA, the CDR3 is TGCGCCAGCAGCCAAGAGAGAGTAGCGGGTTTCAATGAGCAGTTCTTC.

This clonotype was recorded at least ten times. The chain recombines TRBV6-5 with TRBJ2-2; D is uncertain. CDR1 and CDR2 from the germline V gene are MNHEY and SVGAGI. The CDR3 length is 15 residues. Trimming took 2 bases from V and 6 from J, leaving 13 bases between them. The CDR3 DNA sequence: TGTGCCAGCAGTTACGCGGTGCGAGCAGCCGGGGAGCTGTTTTTT. Translation gives CASSYAVRAAGELFF.